What follows are 18 T cell receptor beta chains derived from one specimen sequenced in a study of blood T cell repertoires in COVID-19. Sequenced by immunoSEQ multiplex PCR; TCRdb stores in-frame clones only, minus some. The profile shows 150,000 to 200,000 clones, about nine tenths of them singletons. Sequenced: peripheral blood. The receptors shown here come from a man between 65 and 80 years old with active or convalescent COVID-19.

The chain has TRBV5-1 and TRBJ1-1; 8 bases align to TRBD1. Germline CDR1 SGHRS, CDR2 YFSETQ. J gave up 1 base and V 9 bases, and 8 bases lay outside the gene matches. The CDR3 is 14 amino acids. The CDR3 DNA reads TGCGCCACCAAGACAGGGGAGGGGAACACTGAAGCTTTCTTT. It encodes CATKTGEGNTEAFF. The full variable domain, with the rest looked up from reference TRBV5-1 and TRBJ1-1, is KAGVTQTPRYLIKTRGQQVTLSCSPISGHRSVSWYQQTPGQGLQFLFEYFSETQRNKGNFPGRFSGRQFSNSRSEMNVSTLELGDSALYLCATKTGEGNTEAFFGQGTRLTVV.

The chain carries TRBV4-3 and TRBJ1-2; D call uncertain. V lost 0 bases, J lost 4 bases, and 12 bases lay in between. Germline V gives CDR1 LGHNA, CDR2 YSLEER. This CDR3 region has 15 residues. CDR3 region: CASSQDSGVSYGYTF. CDR3 in DNA: TGCGCCAGCAGCCAAGATTCCGGGGTGAGCTATGGCTACACCTTC.

This clone was seen just once. This sequence joins TRBV15 and TRBJ1-4, with 7 bases matching TRBD1. V gave up 0 bases and J gave up 11 bases; unmatched junction bases: 15. The length of the CDR3 is 17 residues. Germline lookup yields CDR1 LNHNV and CDR2 YYDKDF (reference sequence). CDR3 amino acids: CATSREETGLDGWKLFF. The CDR3 DNA is TGTGCCACCAGCAGAGAAGAGACAGGGCTAGACGGATGGAAACTGTTTTTT.

This clone was recorded once. The chain has TRBV5-1 and TRBJ2-7, with D maybe TRBD1 (5 bases). The CDR3 totals 15 residues. CDR1 and CDR2 from the germline V gene are SGHRS and YFSETQ. V was trimmed by 0 bases and J by 5 bases, leaving 15 bases between them. This chain's CDR3 is CASSLGGQGSDEQYF. The CDR3 DNA reads as TGCGCCAGCAGCTTGGGTGGGCAGGGTTCCGACGAGCAGTACTTC.

V gene TRBV7-2 combines with J gene TRBJ2-2, with 9 bases lining up with TRBD1. The CDR3 totals 16 residues. With V trimmed by 3 bases and J by 2 bases, 4 bases remained unmatched. Germline CDR1 and CDR2: SGHTA and FQGNSA. The CDR3 DNA reads as TGTGCCAGCAGCTTGACGACAGGGGGAAACACCGGGGAGCTGTTTTTT. Translated, it gives CASSLTTGGNTGELFF.

This sequence joins TRBV9 and TRBJ1-3; 7 positions agree with TRBD1. The V and J ends lost 8 bases and 0 bases, in that order; junction bases with no gene match: 5. The germline V gene has CDR1 SGDLS and CDR2 YYNGEE. CDR3 size: 14 residues. CDR3 sequence reads: CARRQGSSGNTIYF. The CDR3 DNA is TGTGCCAGAAGACAGGGAAGCTCTGGAAACACCATATATTTT.

The chain links TRBV6-2 or TRBV6-3 to TRBJ2-1; 11 nucleotides line up with TRBD2. The ends lost 2 bases at V and 12 bases at J; junction bases unmatched: 9. The V gene's germline CDR1 is MNHEY and CDR2 SVGEGT. The CDR3 covers 15 residues. The CDR3 sequence is CASSYLPSGRLLQFF. CDR3 nucleotide sequence: TGTGCCAGCAGTTACCTACCTAGCGGGAGGTTATTGCAGTTCTTC.

Written as DNA, the CDR3 is TGCGCCAGCAGCCCCGGACAGGCATTCGAAAAACTGTTTTTT. It yields the protein CASSPGQAFEKLFF. V gene TRBV5-1 combines with J gene TRBJ1-4; 7 nucleotides match TRBD1. The junction had 8 bases not matched to a gene; V was cut back by 4 bases and J by 8 bases. The CDR3 length is 14 residues. Germline CDR1 and CDR2: SGHRS and YFSETQ.

This clone showed up just once. The chain joins TRBV5-5 to TRBJ1-1; no reliable D call. CDR1 is SGHKS, CDR2 YYEKEE, per germline (reference sequence). Trimming took 7 bases from V and 0 from J, leaving 10 bases between them. The CDR3 sequence is 13 residues long. The CDR3 sequence: CASGHRLNTEAFF. Written as DNA, the CDR3 is TGTGCCAGCGGGCACCGCTTGAACACTGAAGCTTTCTTT.

This chain joins TRBV3-1 (or the pseudogene TRBV3-2) and TRBJ2-5, with 11 positions matching TRBD2. J was trimmed by 2 bases and V by 1 base; bases with no gene match: 12. Looked up from germline, CDR1 is LGHDT and CDR2 is YNNKEL (reference sequence). This CDR3 is built from 19 residues. The CDR3 coding sequence is TGTGCCAGCAGCCAAGGGTCGCCGCGGCTAGCGGGAGGACAAGAGACCCAGTACTTC. Amino acid sequence: CASSQGSPRLAGGQETQYF.

CDR3 loop: CASSTGSPSYEQYF. In nucleotides, the CDR3 is TGTGCCAGCTCAACCGGGAGCCCCTCGTACGAGCAGTACTTC. This chain uses TRBV18 with TRBJ2-7, with D possibly being TRBD2 (6 bases). Germline V CDR1 and CDR2: KGHSH, LQKENI. The CDR3 runs to 14 residues. Trimming removed 5 bases at V and 4 bases at J, with 15 bases between.

This clone was picked up one time. The rearrangement uses TRBV28 and TRBJ1-6; 10 nucleotides agree with TRBD1. The trim removed 5 bases at V and 7 bases at J, leaving 5 bases unmatched. CDR1 and CDR2 (germline): MDHEN, SYDVKM. The CDR3 has 15 amino acids. This chain's CDR3 is CASSPPGQGNSPLHF. DNA of the CDR3: TGTGCCAGCAGTCCCCCGGGACAGGGGAATTCACCCCTCCACTTT.

This clone was detected only once. The genes are TRBV19 and TRBJ1-6, with 8 nucleotides matching TRBD1. After removal of 4 bases from V and 10 bases from J, the junction contained 9 bases not matched to a gene. The CDR3 sequence is 15 residues long. Germline V gene sequence: CDR1 LNHDA, CDR2 SQIVND (reference sequence). The CDR3 DNA reads as TGTGCCAGTAGTACAAGGGACAGGATACCCTCACCCCTCCACTTT. It specifies CASSTRDRIPSPLHF. Filled out from reference TRBV19 and TRBJ1-6, the complete variable domain reads DGGITQSPKYLFRKEGQNVTLSCEQNLNHDAMYWYRQDPGQGLRLIYYSQIVNDFQKGDIAEGYSVSREKKESFPLTVTSAQKNPTAFYLCASSTRDRIPSPLHFGNGTRLTVT.

V and J are TRBV25-1 and TRBJ2-7; TRBD2 matches at 11 bases. CDR3 size: 17 residues. Germline V gives CDR1 MGHDK, CDR2 SYGVNS. Germline trimming cut 4 bases from V and 0 bases from J; bases unmatched to any gene: 8. The CDR3: CASSVGTSGYFSYEQYF. DNA of the CDR3: TGTGCCAGCAGTGTAGGGACTAGCGGCTACTTCTCCTACGAGCAGTACTTC.

This clone occurred once. The V gene is TRBV6-5, the J gene TRBJ2-5, with 8 bases fitting TRBD1. The germline V gene encodes CDR1 MNHEY and CDR2 SVGAGI. The CDR3 has 14 residues. V lost 10 bases to trimming and J lost 2 bases; unmatched junction nucleotides: 9. The CDR3, as DNA: TGTGCCACCACCAGGGGGCTGAATCAAGAGACCCAGTACTTC. It encodes CATTRGLNQETQYF.

The chain employs TRBV7-9 and TRBJ1-5; no reliable D call. From germline, CDR1 is SEHNR and CDR2 FQNEAQ (reference sequence). With 5 bases removed from V and 3 bases from J, the gap between germline ends came to 8 bases. The CDR3 contains 13 residues. CDR3 coding DNA: TGTGCCAGCAGCCTTGTGGCCAATCAGCCCCAGCATTTT. This translates into CASSLVANQPQHF.

This clone has only one observation. V usage is TRBV4-3 and J usage is TRBJ1-1; the D gene is possibly TRBD1 (5 bases). Per germline, CDR1 LGHNA and CDR2 YSLEER. The CDR3 runs to 15 residues. Trimming shortened V by 0 bases and J by 5 bases, and 13 bases separated the two germline ends. The CDR3 region is CASSQEAGLSTEAFF. The DNA for the CDR3 is TGCGCCAGCAGCCAAGAAGCAGGGTTGAGTACTGAAGCTTTCTTT.

V and J are TRBV29-1 and TRBJ1-2; no firm D call. V was shortened by 3 bases and J by 8 bases, with 16 bases between the two germline ends. CDR1 and CDR2 from the germline V gene are SQVTM and ANQGSEA. The CDR3 is made up of 13 amino acids. The CDR3 spells CSVDSRGPSGYTF. For the CDR3, the DNA is TGCAGCGTTGACTCTCGAGGTCCTTCGGGCTACACCTTC.